A selection of T cell receptor beta chains follows, all from one sample in a study of blood T cell repertoires in COVID-19. Sequencing used immunoSEQ multiplex PCR; TCRdb keeps in-frame clones, though not all of them. This sample has roughly 180,000 clones, with around 87% found just once. Material: peripheral blood. Receptors were obtained from a woman aged 25-40 years with active or convalescent COVID-19. CDR3s include the opening cysteine and the closing phenylalanine or tryptophan. A D gene is named only where the DNA matches it firmly. Part of the rows lack a size; the others show once, few, many or a class for expanded clones.

size	D	J	V	CDR3	DNA
.	TRBD1	TRBJ2-3	TRBV7-9	CASSLQTGWDTQYF	TGTGCCAGCAGCCTCCAGACAGGGTGGGATACGCAGTATTTT
once	TRBD1	TRBJ2-7	TRBV5-4	CASSGDRGSAYEQYF	TGTGCCAGCAGCGGGGACAGGGGAAGTGCCTACGAGCAGTACTTC
.	.	TRBJ1-5	TRBV6-5	CASSYSGVGQPQHF	TGTGCCAGCAGTTACTCAGGGGTGGGTCAGCCCCAGCATTTT
.	.	TRBJ1-1	TRBV11-3	CASSLVRRGRNTEAFF	TGTGCCAGCAGCTTAGTACGTAGGGGGAGGAACACTGAAGCTTTCTTT
.	TRBD2	TRBJ2-1	TRBV27	CASSPSWTSGRVGYNEQFF	TGTGCCAGCAGTCCCAGCTGGACTAGCGGGAGGGTAGGGTACAATGAGCAGTTCTTC
.	.	TRBJ2-1	TRBV7-2	CASSLARSPIGTYNEQFF	TGTGCCAGCAGCTTAGCGCGAAGTCCTATCGGTACCTACAATGAGCAGTTCTTC
.	.	TRBJ2-6	TRBV12-5	CASAPGQFSGANVLTF	TGTGCTAGTGCCCCAGGACAGTTCTCTGGGGCCAACGTCCTGACTTTC
.	.	TRBJ1-1	TRBV5-4	CASTVRGGSTEAFF	TGTGCCAGCACGGTTCGGGGGGGGAGCACTGAAGCTTTCTTT
.	.	TRBJ1-1	TRBV9	CASSVAPLAGTEAFF	TGTGCCAGCAGCGTAGCTCCGTTGGCGGGAACTGAAGCTTTCTTT
.	TRBD2	TRBJ2-1	TRBV19	CASSTTSGNEQFF	TGTGCCAGTAGCACCACTAGCGGGAATGAGCAGTTCTTC
.	TRBD2	TRBJ2-1	TRBV7-8	CASSLTSGGRFNEQFF	TGTGCCAGCAGCCTGACTAGCGGGGGGCGGTTCAATGAGCAGTTCTTC
.	.	TRBJ1-5	TRBV19	CASGRDGAYSNQPQHF	TGTGCCAGTGGGAGGGATGGGGCCTATAGCAATCAGCCCCAGCATTTT
.	.	TRBJ1-4	TRBV3-1/TRBV3-2	CASSQVREGVGEKLFF	TGTGCCAGCAGCCAAGTTCGAGAGGGGGTTGGAGAAAAACTGTTTTTT
.	TRBD2	TRBJ2-2	TRBV19	CASSIDRLAGDTGELFF	TGTGCCAGTAGTATAGATCGGCTAGCGGGAGATACCGGGGAGCTGTTTTTT
.	.	TRBJ2-5	TRBV3-1/TRBV3-2	CASSPGGTGQETQYF	TGTGCCAGCAGCCCTGGTGGGACTGGCCAAGAGACCCAGTACTTC
few	TRBD1	TRBJ2-7	TRBV3-1/TRBV3-2	CASSQGRGPYEQYF	TGTGCCAGCAGCCAAGGAAGGGGGCCCTACGAGCAGTACTTC
.	.	TRBJ1-1	TRBV5-1	CASSLEPKNTEAFF	TGCGCCAGCAGCTTGGAACCTAAGAACACTGAAGCTTTCTTT
.	.	TRBJ1-1	TRBV6-5	CAVRLRNTEAFF	TGTGCCGTTCGACTTAGGAACACTGAAGCTTTCTTT
.	TRBD1	TRBJ1-2	TRBV9	CASSPDRQNYGYTF	TGTGCCAGCAGCCCGGACAGGCAGAACTATGGCTACACCTTC
.	TRBD1	TRBJ1-3	TRBV19	CASSIKDRSSGNTIYF	TGTGCCAGTAGTATTAAGGACAGGTCCTCTGGAAACACCATATATTTT
.	TRBD1	TRBJ2-2	TRBV19	CASTPGQVNTGELFF	TGTGCCAGTACTCCGGGACAGGTGAACACCGGGGAGCTGTTTTTT
.	.	TRBJ2-2	TRBV7-2	CASSWFRETGELFF	TGTGCCAGCAGCTGGTTCCGGGAAACCGGGGAGCTGTTTTTT
.	.	TRBJ2-3	TRBV11-2	CASSLDGGSTDTQYF	TGTGCCAGCAGCTTAGACGGGGGAAGCACAGATACGCAGTATTTT
.	TRBD1	TRBJ2-7	TRBV27	CASSPGQGPYEQYF	TGTGCCAGCAGTCCAGGACAGGGACCCTACGAGCAGTACTTC
.	.	TRBJ1-1	TRBV19	CASSISQGSVTEAFF	TGTGCCAGTAGTATTAGTCAGGGTTCGGTCACTGAAGCTTTCTTT
.	TRBD1	TRBJ1-1	TRBV14	CASSQLTGGTTEAFF	TGTGCCAGCAGCCAATTGACAGGGGGGACCACTGAAGCTTTCTTT
.	.	TRBJ1-2	TRBV7-2	CASSFSGFDYGYTF	TGTGCCAGCAGCTTTTCGGGTTTTGACTATGGCTACACCTTC
.	.	TRBJ2-1	TRBV7-2	CASSPSRQAYNEQFF	TGTGCCAGCAGCCCATCCCGACAGGCGTACAATGAGCAGTTCTTC
.	.	TRBJ1-2	TRBV5-1	CASSTSTGTNYGYTF	TGCGCCAGCAGCACCAGTACAGGAACTAACTATGGCTACACCTTC
few	TRBD2	TRBJ2-7	TRBV7-9	CASSHSGATYEQYF	TGTGCCAGCAGCCATAGCGGGGCGACCTACGAGCAGTACTTC
.	TRBD2	TRBJ2-1	TRBV5-1	CASSLGLAGVSEQFF	TGCGCCAGCAGCTTGGGACTAGCGGGAGTCAGTGAGCAGTTCTTC
.	TRBD2	TRBJ2-7	TRBV7-2	CASSLSSREGPYEQYF	TGTGCCAGCAGCTTATCATCGCGGGAGGGGCCCTACGAGCAGTACTTC
.	.	TRBJ2-2	TRBV2	CASGAGLNTGELFF	TGTGCCAGCGGTGCCGGACTAAACACCGGGGAGCTGTTTTTT
.	TRBD1	TRBJ1-1	TRBV4-1	CASSPPTGVAEAFF	TGCGCCAGCAGCCCCCCTACAGGGGTTGCTGAAGCTTTCTTT
.	TRBD1	TRBJ1-2	TRBV12-3/TRBV12-4	CASSGGQGHGYTF	TGTGCCAGCAGTGGTGGACAGGGTCATGGCTACACCTTC
few	TRBD1	TRBJ2-1	TRBV30	CAWRPGTGVRGQFF	TGTGCCTGGAGGCCCGGGACAGGGGTAAGGGGGCAGTTCTTC
.	.	TRBJ2-6	TRBV10-2	CASSDERDSGANVLTF	TGCGCCAGCAGTGACGAACGAGACTCTGGGGCCAACGTCCTGACTTTC
.	TRBD2	TRBJ2-3	TRBV5-5	CASSLDLTSGRADTQYF	TGTGCCAGCAGCTTGGACCTGACTAGCGGGAGGGCAGATACGCAGTATTTT
.	TRBD1	TRBJ2-4	TRBV7-8	CASSDPDRADENIQYF	TGTGCCAGCAGCGATCCGGACAGGGCTGATGAAAACATTCAGTACTTC
.	.	TRBJ1-2	TRBV14	CASSQQGWYGYTF	TGTGCCAGCAGCCAACAGGGTTGGTATGGCTACACCTTC
.	TRBD2	TRBJ2-1	TRBV7-2	CASSPTKGGRGVEQFF	TGTGCCAGCAGCCCTACCAAGGGCGGGAGGGGGGTTGAGCAGTTCTTC